The rows below give T cell receptor beta chains drawn from one sample of a study of T cells in Graves' hyperthyroidism and ophthalmopathy. One entry per CDR3 protein results from TCRdb running MiXCR on the multiplex PCR reads. The sample has around 340,000 distinct CDR3 sequences, around a sixth seen once. Sequences were obtained from blood. These receptors all come from a woman aged 50 to 65 with Graves' hyperthyroidism. CDR3s include the opening cysteine and the closing phenylalanine or tryptophan. The D gene is left open where the match is weak. Size is stated for part of the rows, as once, few or many counts, or as a class when the clone is expanded.

v_gene,d_gene,abundance,j_gene,CDR3nt,CDR3aa
TRBV10-3,.,many,TRBJ1-1,TGTGCCATCAGTGAGTCTGAGGCCATGAACACTGAAGCTTTCTTT,CAISESEAMNTEAFF
TRBV11-2,TRBD1,.,TRBJ2-5,TGTGCCAGCAGCCCACCTGGGACAGGGGGCAGAGAGACCCAGTACTTC,CASSPPGTGGRETQYF
TRBV18,TRBD2,few,TRBJ2-1,TGTGCCAGCTCACCACCGGGACTAGCGGGAGGGAATGAGCAGTTCTTC,CASSPPGLAGGNEQFF
TRBV5-1,TRBD1,.,TRBJ2-7,TGCGCCAGCAGCCCCCGGGACAGGGTCTCATCACCCTACGAGCAGTACTTC,CASSPRDRVSSPYEQYF
TRBV20-1,TRBD2,few,TRBJ2-1,TGCAGTGCTAGGACGGGACTAGCGGGACTCAATGAGCAGTTCTTC,CSARTGLAGLNEQFF
TRBV11-1,.,many,TRBJ2-5,TGTGCCAGCAGCTCGGCCGGGGTTACCCCCGATCACCAAGAGACCCAGTACTTC,CASSSAGVTPDHQETQYF
TRBV12-3/TRBV12-4,TRBD1,many,TRBJ1-1,TGTGCCAGCATCCAAACAGGGGCGAACACTGAAGCTTTCTTT,CASIQTGANTEAFF
TRBV3-1,TRBD1,many,TRBJ1-6,TGTGCCAGCAGCCAAGGACAGGGTCGGAATTCACCCCTCCACTTT,CASSQGQGRNSPLHF
TRBV19,TRBD1,.,TRBJ1-1,TGTGCCAGTATCGACCCGACAGGGGGGGACACTGAAGCTTTCTTT,CASIDPTGGDTEAFF
TRBV5-1,.,few,TRBJ2-2,TGCGCCAGCAGCACACCGCGAGGGGGGGAGAACACCGGGGAGCTGTTTTTT,CASSTPRGGENTGELFF